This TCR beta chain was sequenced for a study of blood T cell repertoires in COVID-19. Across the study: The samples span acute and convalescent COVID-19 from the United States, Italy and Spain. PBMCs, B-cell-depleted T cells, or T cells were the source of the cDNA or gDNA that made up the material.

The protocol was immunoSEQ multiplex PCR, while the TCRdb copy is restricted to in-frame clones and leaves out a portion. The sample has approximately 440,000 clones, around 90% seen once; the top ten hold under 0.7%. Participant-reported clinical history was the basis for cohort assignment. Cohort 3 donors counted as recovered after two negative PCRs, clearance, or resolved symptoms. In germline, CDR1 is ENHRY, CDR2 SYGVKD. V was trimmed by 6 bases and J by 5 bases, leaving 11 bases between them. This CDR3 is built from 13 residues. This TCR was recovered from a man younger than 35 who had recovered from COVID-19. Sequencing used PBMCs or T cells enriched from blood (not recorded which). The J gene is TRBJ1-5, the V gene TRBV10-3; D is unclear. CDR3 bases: TGTGCCATCAGCGCGGGAACCTATCAGCCCCAGCATTTT. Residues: CAISAGTYQPQHF.